The present T cell receptor beta chain was sequenced within a study of Ad26.COV2.S vaccination and SARS-CoV-2 variants (dated by TCRdb to the early 2020s). About the investigation overall: The specificity and breadth of SARS-CoV-2-reactive T cell receptors after Ad26.COV2.S vaccination were assessed by TCRbeta repertoire sequencing. The TCR-sequenced set comprised approximately 32 samples: some 19 Ad26.COV2.S vaccine recipients, 5 placebo recipients and 8 SARS-CoV-2 convalescent individuals.

The investigation overall reported the following: Comparable non-spike TCR breadth was observed between vaccine and placebo recipients, consistent with only spike being contained in the vaccine. Spike-specific TCR breadth was higher in Ad26.COV2.S recipients than in placebo recipients (P = 0.0014). The authors noted that the TCR breadth and depth analyses may have underestimated total T cell responses. Substantial breadth of spike-specific CD8+ and CD4+ T cell responses was reported after vaccination.

To note about this clone: The clone's antigen remains unknown. Qualities for individual bases were not recorded, and no much larger clone is one base off.

Relative to germline, V is 7 bases shorter and J is 3 bases shorter, with 16 bases between their ends. The germline V gene (reference sequence) gives CDR1 as LNHDA and CDR2 as SQIVND. The CDR3 goes from the cysteine to the phenylalanine over 15 residues. Left in the record is the CDR3 DNA by itself, 45 bases read in frame from the first base. This sample's time point label indicates: individuals recovered from natural SARS-CoV-2 infection. The immunoSEQ Assay was used to sequence TCRbeta CDR3 regions. After extraction, genomic DNA underwent amplification by bias-controlled multiplex PCR, followed by high-throughput sequencing. For the original study's pipeline: To quantify the absolute abundance of every unique TCRbeta CDR3 region, sequences were collapsed and filtered. T cell fraction was estimated by normalizing TCRbeta template counts to usable DNA, which was measured by amplifying reference genes present in all nucleated cells. Repertoire TCRs were annotated as SARS-CoV-2-specific when V gene, CDR3 amino acid sequence and J gene were exactly matched to a known reactive TCR set. The reference SARS-CoV-2 TCR set came from MIRA and was filtered for enrichment in COVID-19-positive ImmuneCODE repertoires, removing public or cross-reactive TCRs. Drawing on the MIRA antigens, annotated TCRs were analysed further at the level of specific ORF or position within ORF. Breadth was defined as annotated unique rearrangements over total unique productive rearrangements; depth was the summed frequency of those rearrangements. TCR breadth was compared between groups using two-sided Wilcoxon rank-sum tests. TCRdb re-hosts the immuneACCESS table, in-frame sequences only. Its copies lack some clones; in the studies checked, an unresolved V gene accounts for under half of them, and the cause for the rest is not known. The DNA gave D and trimming, while V, J and clone size come from that table. In this sample the table shows fewer than 100,000 clones, roughly 84% of which occur a single time. The top ten constitute about a sixth of the sample.

The receptor was isolated from a human donor who had recovered from COVID-19. This receptor chain uses TRBV19 and TRBJ1-5, with no reliable assignment of the D segment. Sequencing was performed on peripheral blood, taken after recovery from COVID-19. The DNA reads as follows: TGTGCCAGTATTGTCTTCTTGGGGTCCAATCAGCCCCAGCATTTT. This is translated as CASIVFLGSNQPQHF.